The source of this T cell receptor beta chain is a study of post-analysis software for immune sequencing data (dated by TCRdb to the mid-2010s). Context from the whole study: Relapsing-remitting, secondary progressive and progressive-relapsing multiple sclerosis were recorded as disease courses, and subtype annotation was lacking for some patients. Patient repertoires were compared against about twelve previously published healthy control repertoires from donors aged about 6 to 26 years. A subset of samples was prepared in parallel using single-end sample barcoding, then pooled and co-amplified after Illumina adapter ligation. Results the study describes overall, beyond this receptor: Compared with controls, multiple sclerosis patients had significantly lower normalized Chao1 diversity, a finding suggesting substantial peripheral T-cell clonal expansion. The control group was slightly older than the multiple sclerosis patient group. Direct clustering with F measure revealed strong co-clustering of samples prepared in the same batch, which led to a batch-effect correction.

Library prep was done by PCR. Sequencing was carried out with an Illumina HiSeq 2500. Unique molecular identifiers were incorporated into TCR beta cDNA libraries to reduce PCR and sequencing biases. Some 500,000 cDNA molecules were obtained per 1 to 10 million input T cells, so each molecule approximated one T cell. The patient libraries were prepared and sequenced with the same protocol used for the earlier healthy control dataset. Samples belonging to the same batch were prepared together, multiplexed and sequenced on a shared HiSeq lane. Per the original workflow: MIGEC handled the raw barcoded reads, throwing out single-read molecular identifier groups before consensus assembly and CDR3 extraction. Clonotype tables were post-analysed with VDJtools, normalizing diversity by down-sampling all datasets to the smallest sample size. Repertoire overlap clustering matched CDR3 amino acid but not nucleotide sequences to correct batch-related cross-sample contamination. The public reads were reanalyzed by TCRdb: fastp trimming at Q25, MiXCR alignment, in-frame beta chains only. Entries that share a CDR3 protein sequence are merged under the most common genes and DNA. For this entry, the V and J calls and clone size follow TCRdb and not the study's own pipeline. For this sample the table gives hundreds of thousands of distinct CDR3 sequences, of which about 32% were detected only once. The ten largest clones add up to around 0.55% of the sample.

This clonotype was seen a few times. There is no known antigen for this receptor. The input lacks base qualities; no much larger clone sits a single base away. To demonstrate the VDJtools post-analysis software, TCR beta repertoires were profiled from the peripheral blood of roughly 14 young patients with multiple sclerosis. Multiple sclerosis patients were children and adolescents aged roughly 6 to 16 years. This TCR was recovered from a girl between 10 and 17 years old with multiple sclerosis. Source material: blood.

Here the CDR3 is given as CASSLARGEGTEAFF. The nucleotide sequence reads TGTGCCAGCAGCTTAGCCAGGGGAGAGGGCACTGAAGCTTTCTTT. The rearrangement combines TRBV7-9 with TRBJ1-1, and the D gene may be TRBD1, 6 bases matching. At the junction V is shortened by 0 bases and J by 4 bases, with 12 bases in between. The germline V gene (reference sequence) supplies CDR1 SEHNR and CDR2 FQNEAQ. The CDR3, from cysteine to phenylalanine, totals 15 residues. Only the CDR3 region is kept as DNA, spanning 45 bases read in frame from base 1.